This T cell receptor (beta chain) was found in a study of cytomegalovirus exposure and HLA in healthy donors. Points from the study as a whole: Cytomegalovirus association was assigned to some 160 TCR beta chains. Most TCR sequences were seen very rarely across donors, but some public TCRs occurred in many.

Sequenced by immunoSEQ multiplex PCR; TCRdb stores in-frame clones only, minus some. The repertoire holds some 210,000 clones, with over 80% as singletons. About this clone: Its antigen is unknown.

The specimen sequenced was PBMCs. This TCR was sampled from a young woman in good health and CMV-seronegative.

The CDR3 bases are TGTGCCAGCACCGGGGGGTTTGGAAACACCATATATTTT. Amino acid sequence: CASTGGFGNTIYF. This chain joins TRBV27 and TRBJ1-3; TRBD1 might be the D (5 bases). V was cut by 7 bases and J by 3 bases, with 10 bases left in between. Germline CDR1 reads MNHEY; CDR2 reads SMNVEV (reference sequence). This CDR3 region has 13 residues.